The 13 T cell receptor beta chains given below trace back to one sample, sequenced in a study of breast tumors, draining lymph nodes, adjacent tissues. TCRdb reanalysed the multiplex PCR reads using MiXCR and keeps one entry per CDR3 protein. The sample comprises around 130,000 distinct CDR3 sequences, approximately 29% of which are singletons, and less than 2.5% rests with the top ten. Samples came from axillary lymph nodes draining the breast cancer. Sequencing was carried out using axillary lymph node tissue. These TCRs come from a female donor with breast cancer. Some clones in this sample may be carry-over from other donors' samples.

This clonotype was found many times. An end of the junction does not agree with germline; a read error may underlie this. The V and J genes are TRBV6-6 and TRBJ2-7; no firm D call. The V gene's germline CDR1 is MNHNY and CDR2 SVGAGI (reference sequence). This CDR3 comprises 12 residues. CDR3 in DNA: TGTGCCAGCAGTCACTCGGCCTACGAGCAGTACTTC. It translates to CASSHSAYEQYF.

This clonotype was picked up many times. The chain links TRBV19 to TRBJ2-2; 11 bases are a match to TRBD2. The CDR3 runs to 16 residues. V shed 6 bases, J shed 6 bases, and the junction held 9 bases outside the gene matches. Germline CDR1 and CDR2: LNHDA and SQIVND (reference sequence). DNA for the CDR3: TGTGCCAGTAGGGATAGCGGGGGGGCGTTTGCCGGGGAGCTGTTTTTT. It is translated as CASRDSGGAFAGELFF.

This clonotype has just a few counts. Since a much larger clone is just one base distant, this may be a read error. The chain employs TRBV6-1 and TRBJ1-3; D not resolved. CDR1 is MNHNS, CDR2 SASEGT, per germline. This CDR3 is built from 14 residues. DNA for the CDR3: TGTGCCAGCAGTCAAGCCACAGCTGGAAACACCATATATTTT. As protein: CASSQATAGNTIYF.

This clonotype was counted ten times or more. The chain is built from TRBV19 and TRBJ1-4, with a possible D match to TRBD1 (6 bases). V was clipped by 8 bases and J by 8 bases, with 18 bases between them. Per the germline V gene, CDR1 is LNHDA and CDR2 is SQIVND (reference sequence). This CDR3 has 14 amino acids. The CDR3 here is CASAWGAVEEKLFF. The CDR3 DNA is TGTGCCAGTGCTTGGGGGGCTGTCGAAGAAAAACTGTTTTTT.

This clonotype has ten or more counts. The V and J genes are TRBV4-1 and TRBJ2-5, with TRBD1 as a possible D gene (7 bases). Deletions cut 0 bases from V and 2 bases from J, with 10 bases between. Looked up from germline, CDR1 is MGHRA and CDR2 is YSYEKL. The CDR3 totals 15 residues. Written as DNA, the CDR3 is TGCGCCAGCAGCCAAGACCCAGGGGGGCAAGAGACCCAGTACTTC. It encodes CASSQDPGGQETQYF.

This clonotype was seen many times. The genes are TRBV7-9 and TRBJ1-6, with 9 bases that match TRBD1. Germline V CDR1 and CDR2: SEHNR, FQNEAQ (reference sequence). The J segment lost 9 bases and the V segment lost 5 bases, leaving 8 bases of the junction unmatched. This CDR3 is built from 15 residues. CDR3 region: CASSKTGTGSSPLHF. CDR3 bases: TGTGCCAGCAGCAAGACCGGGACAGGGTCTTCACCCCTCCACTTT.

About this clonotype itself: A much larger clone lies one base from this, so it may be a read error. CDR3 in DNA: TGCAGTGCTAGAGTTGTCGGACAATCCCCTCAGCCCCAGCATTTT. It codes for CSARVVGQSPQPQHF. The chain uses TRBV20-1 and TRBJ1-5; D perhaps matches TRBD1 (5 bases). This CDR3 is 15 amino acids long. The V end lost 1 base, the J end lost 6 bases, and 16 bases lay between the germline ends. CDR1 is DFQATT, CDR2 SNEGSKA, per germline (reference sequence).

This clonotype was counted at least ten times. V gene TRBV19 combines with J gene TRBJ2-2; no reliable D call. This CDR3 has 12 amino acids. Between the trimmed V and J ends, which lost 6 bases and 7 bases, there was a span of 9 bases. Germline assignment: CDR1 LNHDA and CDR2 SQIVND (reference sequence). As DNA, the CDR3 is TGTGCCAGTAGCCTGGATGGCGGGGAGCTGTTTTTT. Amino acids: CASSLDGGELFF.

V gene TRBV7-7 combines with J gene TRBJ1-4; 7 nucleotides match TRBD1. The CDR3 is 15 amino acids. CDR1 and CDR2 (germline): SSHAT, FNYEAQ (reference sequence). Germline trimming cut 6 bases from V and 7 bases from J; bases unmatched to any gene: 11. In DNA form, the CDR3 reads TGTGCCAGCAGTCGGGGGGACAGTTGGAGTGAAAAACTGTTTTTT. This codes for CASSRGDSWSEKLFF.

This clonotype was detected many times. The genes are TRBV5-1 and TRBJ2-5; possibly TRBD2 for D (5 bases). Germline CDR1 reads SGHRS; CDR2 reads YFSETQ. The V end was cut by 4 bases, the J end by 5 bases, with 15 bases between. The length of the CDR3 is 14 residues. This CDR3 reads CASSVAPGGETQYF. CDR3 sequence (DNA): TGCGCCAGCAGCGTCGCACCCGGCGGGGAGACCCAGTACTTC. Complete variable domain (other parts from reference TRBV5-1 and TRBJ2-5): KAGVTQTPRYLIKTRGQQVTLSCSPISGHRSVSWYQQTPGQGLQFLFEYFSETQRNKGNFPGRFSGRQFSNSRSEMNVSTLELGDSALYLCASSVAPGGETQYFGPGTRLLVL.

The chain couples TRBV2 to TRBJ1-1; D ambiguous. Germline CDR1 reads SNHLY; CDR2 reads FYNNEI. Trimming removed 11 bases at V and 1 base at J, with 11 bases between. The CDR3 runs to 12 residues. CDR3 loop: CAGKGRNTEAFF. The CDR3 DNA follows: TGTGCCGGGAAGGGAAGGAACACTGAAGCTTTCTTT. Together with reference TRBV2 and TRBJ1-1, the CDR3 gives the full variable domain: EPEVTQTPSHQVTQMGQEVILRCVPISNHLYFYWYRQILGQKVEFLVSFYNNEISEKSEIFDDQFSVERPDGSNFTLKIRSTKLEDSAMYFCAGKGRNTEAFFGQGTRLTVV.

This clonotype was seen repeatedly, ten times or more. The chain is built from TRBV20-1 and TRBJ1-4, with unresolved D. Germline values: CDR1 DFQATT, CDR2 SNEGSKA (reference sequence). The CDR3 contains 14 residues. The V and J ends lost 3 bases and 8 bases respectively, with 16 bases between them. The CDR3 DNA sequence: TGCAGTGCTAGCCCCCCCTTAGAAGTGGAAAAACTGTTTTTT. Translated: CSASPPLEVEKLFF.

The chain is built from TRBV29-1 and TRBJ2-7; possibly TRBD1 or TRBD2 for D (5 bases each). V was clipped by 8 bases and J by 2 bases, with 19 bases between them. The CDR3 spans 14 residues. CDR1 and CDR2 (germline): SQVTM, ANQGSEA. CDR3 sequence: CSLSWGTAPYEQYF. Here the CDR3 DNA reads TGCAGCTTGAGTTGGGGGACGGCACCCTACGAGCAGTACTTC.